One and the same sample provided the 4 T cell receptor beta chains below, sequenced in a study of blood T cell repertoires in COVID-19. Generated by immunoSEQ multiplex PCR, the TCRdb table keeps only in-frame clones and is missing some. The table includes approximately 150,000 clones, around 86% detected once. The sample taken for sequencing was peripheral blood. All receptors come from a human donor in a cohort sampled during active COVID-19.

This rearrangement joins TRBV3-1 (or the pseudogene TRBV3-2) to TRBJ1-2; weak D call: TRBD1 (5 bases). The CDR3 sequence is 17 residues long. Per the germline V gene, CDR1 is LGHDT and CDR2 is YNNKEL (reference sequence). V lost 5 bases, J lost 2 bases, and 21 bases lay in between. Here the CDR3 DNA reads TGTGCCAGCAGCTCCCACCAGGGCGGTGGTTTGAACTATGGCTACACCTTC. This gives the protein CASSSHQGGGLNYGYTF.

This clone has a handful of counts. The V and J genes are TRBV7-8 and TRBJ2-2, with TRBD2 matching over 7 bases. This CDR3 region has 16 residues. Trimming removed 4 bases from V and 4 bases from J; junction bases left unmatched: 9. The V gene's germline CDR1 is SGHVS and CDR2 FQNEAQ. The CDR3 bases are TGTGCCAGCAGCTCCCCCCGGGACTACCTCACCGGGGAGCTGTTTTTT. Translating gives CASSSPRDYLTGELFF.

The chain carries TRBV27 and TRBJ2-4; the match to TRBD1 covers 8 bases. Per germline, CDR1 MNHEY and CDR2 SMNVEV (reference sequence). This CDR3 region has 16 residues. The trim removed 5 bases at V and 4 bases at J, leaving 10 bases unmatched. The CDR3 DNA sequence: TGTGCCAGCAGTCCCCGACTGGGACAGGAGAAAAACATTCAGTACTTC. The encoded protein is CASSPRLGQEKNIQYF.

The CDR3 is CASSLTWGQLAFF. In DNA, the CDR3 is TGTGCCAGCAGTTTAACCTGGGGACAGTTGGCTTTCTTT. The rearrangement uses TRBV14 and TRBJ1-1, with 7 bases matching TRBD1. Germline V gene lookup returns CDR1 SGHDN and CDR2 FVKESK. V shed 6 bases and J 11 bases; nucleotides not matched to a gene: 12. The CDR3 covers 13 residues.